What follows are 30 T cell receptor beta chains derived from one specimen sequenced in a study of vaccination and CD4 T cells after COVID-19. Treatment of the sample: approximately nine-day PBMC culture with coronavirus spike peptide pools or control peptides (ViraFEST assay). For these receptors, no antigen is known. Sequencing of cultured CD4+ T cell DNA used the Oncomine TCR Beta short-read assay. TCRdb independently ran MiXCR on the PCR reads; one entry per CDR3 protein. In the table there are 3,500 or so distinct CDR3 sequences, about 19% of which are singletons. Sequencing input: CD4+ T cells from blood, cultured in vitro. These TCRs come from a human donor who had recovered from COVID-19.

In its sample, this clonotype was seen a few times. V and J are TRBV6-1 and TRBJ2-7, with D possibly being TRBD1 (6 bases). In germline, CDR1 is MNHNS, CDR2 SASEGT. This CDR3 is built from 13 residues. Trimming shortened V by 9 bases and J by 1 base, and 13 bases separated the two germline ends. The CDR3: CASRATGSYEQYF. CDR3 nucleotides: TGTGCCAGTAGGGCCACAGGGTCCTACGAGCAGTACTTC.

The chain links TRBV12-3 or TRBV12-4 to TRBJ1-6; 8 nucleotides align to TRBD1. The V segment lost 5 bases and the J segment 3 bases; nucleotides outside the gene matches: 6. This CDR3 has 16 residues. CDR3 nucleotides: TGTGCCAGCAGTCCCCCCGGACAGGGCTATAATTCACCCCTCCACTTT. This translates into CASSPPGQGYNSPLHF.

The table lists this clonotype with a few counts. The chain recombines TRBV6-1 with TRBJ1-1; a possible D gene is TRBD1 (5 bases). CDR1 MNHNS and CDR2 SASEGT come from the germline V gene. Trimming left V 8 bases short and J 5 bases short, with 15 bases between. The CDR3 runs 13 residues. In DNA form, the CDR3 reads TGTGCCAGCGCAGTGGGGCGGAGTACTGAAGCTTTCTTT. It is translated as CASAVGRSTEAFF.

Sample share makes this clonotype medium-sized. This chain joins TRBV20-1 and TRBJ1-1, with TRBD1 matching 8 bases. CDR1 and CDR2 (germline): DFQATT, SNEGSKA (reference sequence). CDR3 size: 14 residues. Unmatched junction bases numbered 8, after V lost 6 bases and J lost 2 bases. The CDR3 here is CSAPGQGINTEAFF. In DNA form, the CDR3 reads TGCAGTGCCCCAGGACAGGGCATAAACACTGAAGCTTTCTTT.

This clonotype was observed a handful of times. The chain links TRBV5-1 to TRBJ1-6, with a possible D match to TRBD1 (6 bases). Between the trimmed V and J ends, which lost 3 bases and 10 bases, there was a span of 20 bases. This CDR3 region has 16 residues. Germline V CDR1 and CDR2: SGHRS, YFSETQ. The CDR3 reads CASSWGPGTFLSPLHF. As DNA, the CDR3 is TGCGCCAGCAGCTGGGGCCCCGGGACATTCCTCTCACCCCTCCACTTT.

The chain employs TRBV4-1 and TRBJ2-3, with D uncertain. CDR1 and CDR2 from the germline V gene are MGHRA and YSYEKL. The length of the CDR3 is 15 residues. Between the trimmed V and J ends, which lost 0 bases and 2 bases, there was a span of 9 bases. The CDR3 loop reads CASSQDLALTDTQYF. DNA of the CDR3: TGCGCCAGCAGCCAAGATTTGGCCCTCACAGATACGCAGTATTTT.

The gene calls are TRBV12-3 or TRBV12-4 and TRBJ2-1; tentatively, D is TRBD1 or TRBD2 (5 bases each). The germline V and J ends were trimmed by 6 bases and 2 bases, with 11 bases remaining between them. CDR3 length: 14 residues. CDR3 amino acids: CASRGDGPYNEQFF. Written as DNA, the CDR3 is TGTGCCAGCAGGGGGGATGGGCCCTACAATGAGCAGTTCTTC.

The chain links TRBV5-1 to TRBJ2-5, with D perhaps given as TRBD1 or TRBD2 (5 bases each). The length of the CDR3 is 14 residues. Germline V gene lookup returns CDR1 SGHRS and CDR2 YFSETQ. The V gene lost 4 bases and the J gene lost 1 base, with 11 bases spanning the gap. The CDR3 protein is CASSPAGTQETQYF. In DNA, the CDR3 is TGCGCCAGCAGCCCCGCCGGGACCCAAGAGACCCAGTACTTC.

This clonotype was counted between two and nine times. J is TRBJ1-2 and V is TRBV20-1, with 9 bases fitting TRBD1. The CDR3 consists of 12 residues. J was trimmed by 5 bases and V by 4 bases; bases with no gene match: 2. From germline, CDR1 is DFQATT and CDR2 SNEGSKA (reference sequence). The chain's CDR3 is CSATGQGYGYTF. CDR3 sequence (DNA): TGCAGTGCTACAGGACAGGGGTATGGCTACACCTTC.

This chain links TRBV28 with TRBJ1-1, with 7 bases fitting TRBD1. The V and J ends lost 5 bases and 9 bases, in that order; junction bases with no gene match: 9. The CDR3 consists of 13 residues. Germline CDR1 reads MDHEN; CDR2 reads SYDVKM. Written as DNA, the CDR3 is TGTGCCAGCAGTCCCCTTAGGGGGCAGAAAGCTTTCTTT. Translated: CASSPLRGQKAFF.

The CDR3 loop is CASSETGSNQPQHF. The CDR3 DNA is TGTGCCAGCAGTGAAACGGGTAGCAATCAGCCCCAGCATTTT. The rearrangement links TRBV6-1 to TRBJ1-5; D not certain. The germline CDR1 and CDR2 sequences are MNHNS and SASEGT. The length of the CDR3 is 14 residues. V was trimmed by 2 bases and J by 0 bases, leaving 5 bases between them.

This clonotype is judged large (0.1 to 1%). The rearrangement links TRBV25-1 to TRBJ2-1; D remains ambiguous. This CDR3 has 12 residues. V gave up 6 bases and J gave up 6 bases, with 9 bases separating them. Germline V CDR1 and CDR2: MGHDK, SYGVNS. Here the CDR3 DNA reads TGTGCCAGCAGCCCCGGCCCCAATGAGCAGTTCTTC. The encoded protein is CASSPGPNEQFF.

There are a few counts of this clonotype. This rearrangement joins TRBV30 to TRBJ2-3, with TRBD2 as a possible D gene (7 bases). V lost 3 bases to trimming and J lost 2 bases, with 18 bases between them. The CDR3 spans 16 residues. Per germline, CDR1 GTSNPN and CDR2 SVGIG (reference sequence). This CDR3 is CAWRGGHNLPTDTQYF. CDR3 nucleotides: TGTGCCTGGAGGGGGGGGCACAACCTCCCCACAGATACGCAGTATTTT.

This clonotype turned up a few times. V gene TRBV6-1 combines with J gene TRBJ1-3, with D unclear. Germline CDR1 and CDR2: MNHNS and SASEGT. The V and J ends lost 7 bases and 4 bases respectively, with 14 bases between them. This CDR3 region has 14 residues. This chain's CDR3 is CASTTPGGGNTIYF. CDR3 coding DNA: TGTGCCAGCACCACCCCGGGTGGAGGAAACACCATATATTTT.

This clonotype was seen only a few times. The gene calls are TRBV30 and TRBJ2-7, with D possibly matching TRBD1 (5 bases). The germline V and J ends were trimmed by 4 bases and 2 bases, with 12 bases remaining between them. This CDR3 spans 13 amino acids. Germline V gene data show CDR1 as GTSNPN and CDR2 as SVGIG (reference sequence). In nucleotides, the CDR3 is TGTGCCTGGAATCCCGACAGTGCCTACGAGCAGTACTTC. It specifies CAWNPDSAYEQYF.

V and J are TRBV7-3 and TRBJ2-2, with 9 bases aligning to TRBD2. Losses at the gene ends were 3 bases for V and 0 bases for J; bases not matched to a gene: 2. The CDR3 contains 16 residues. Germline CDR1 SGHTA, CDR2 FQGTGA. CDR3 in DNA: TGTGCCAGCAGCTTTGGCGGGGGGGCGAACACCGGGGAGCTGTTTTTT. This sequence encodes CASSFGGGANTGELFF.

V and J are TRBV18 and TRBJ1-2; perhaps TRBD1 as D (5 bases). Germline CDR1 reads KGHSH; CDR2 reads LQKENI. The CDR3 has 15 residues. V lost 5 bases to trimming and J lost 4 bases, with 17 bases between them. CDR3 residues: CASSSTPLRGYGYTF. DNA of the CDR3: TGTGCCAGCTCATCGACGCCCCTTAGGGGCTATGGCTACACCTTC.

As to this clonotype: The junction differs from germline at one of its ends, possibly a read error. V usage is TRBV20-1 and J usage is TRBJ1-5, with a weak D call TRBD1 (5 bases). The CDR3 is made up of 14 amino acids. Germline V lookup: CDR1 DFQATT, CDR2 SNEGSKA (reference sequence). CDR3 sequence reads: CSARRGGGNQPRHF. The CDR3 DNA follows: TGCAGTGCTAGAAGGGGCGGTGGTAATCAGCCCCGGCATTTT.

This clonotype was observed a few times. The chain couples TRBV5-1 to TRBJ2-3; TRBD1 matches 8 bases. The CDR3 totals 17 residues. J lost 0 bases, V lost 1 base, and 7 bases had no gene match. Germline CDR1 reads SGHRS; CDR2 reads YFSETQ. CDR3: CASSLTGTGYSTDTQYF. The CDR3 DNA reads TGCGCCAGCAGCTTGACGGGGACAGGCTATAGCACAGATACGCAGTATTTT.

The V and J genes are TRBV30 and TRBJ1-1; D might be TRBD1 (6 bases). This CDR3 region has 14 residues. Germline-derived CDR1 and CDR2 are GTSNPN and SVGIG (reference sequence). Between the trimmed V and J ends, which lost 4 bases and 3 bases, there was a span of 15 bases. CDR3 bases: TGTGCCTGGACAGGGGCCCCATGGGACACTGAAGCTTTCTTT. Translation: CAWTGAPWDTEAFF.

This clonotype appeared a few times. The CDR3 spells CSATGPGGGAGTDTQYF. CDR3 nucleotides: TGCAGTGCTACCGGCCCTGGCGGGGGGGCGGGGACAGATACGCAGTATTTT. The chain recombines TRBV20-1 with TRBJ2-3; 9 nucleotides align to TRBD2. The CDR3 runs to 17 residues. V shed 4 bases and J 3 bases; nucleotides not matched to a gene: 14. Germline V gene data show CDR1 as DFQATT and CDR2 as SNEGSKA (reference sequence).

The V and J genes are TRBV7-9 and TRBJ2-1; either TRBD1 or TRBD2 may supply D (7 bases each). Germline CDR1 and CDR2: SEHNR and FQNEAQ (reference sequence). The CDR3 contains 17 residues. Deletions cut 5 bases from V and 0 bases from J, with 17 bases between. CDR3 sequence: CASSPRGGLRSYNEQFF. The CDR3 DNA reads TGTGCCAGCAGCCCCAGGGGGGGCCTTCGCTCCTACAATGAGCAGTTCTTC.

Only a few counts were recorded for this clonotype. CDR3 DNA sequence: TGTGCCAGCAGTAGGCTTTTGTCAGGTTATGGCTACACCTTC. Encoded protein: CASSRLLSGYGYTF. V gene TRBV12-3 or TRBV12-4 combines with J gene TRBJ1-2; D is unclear. Trimming cost V 5 bases and J 5 bases, with 15 bases left between them. The CDR3 has 14 residues.

This chain connects TRBV21-1 to TRBJ1-4. TRBV21-1 is termed a pseudogene. The CDR3 loop spans 15 amino acids. The CDR3 DNA is TGTGCCAGCAGCAAGGCGGCACCCACTAATGAAAAACTGTTTTTT. Amino acid sequence: CASSKAAPTNEKLFF.

V and J are TRBV3-1 and TRBJ1-5; TRBD1 matches 9 bases. The junction had 6 bases not matched to a gene; V was cut back by 4 bases and J by 2 bases. Germline V gene sequence: CDR1 LGHDT, CDR2 YNNKEL (reference sequence). The CDR3 runs to 16 residues. The CDR3 here is CASSRGTGYGNQPQHF. The DNA of the CDR3 is TGTGCCAGCAGCCGCGGGACAGGGTATGGCAATCAGCCCCAGCATTTT. The full variable domain, in which reference TRBV3-1 and TRBJ1-5 provide the parts outside the CDR3, is DTAVSQTPKYLVTQMGNDKSIKCEQNLGHDTMYWYKQDSKKFLKIMFSYNNKELIINETVPNRFSPKSPDKAHLNLHINSLELGDSAVYFCASSRGTGYGNQPQHFGDGTRLSIL.

The sample holds one count of this clonotype. A much larger clone is a single base away; this may be a read error. A read error is likely, as this CDR3 ends without the conserved phenylalanine or tryptophan. The chain has TRBV25-1 and TRBJ1-1, with D uncertain. This CDR3 has 11 residues. Germline-derived CDR1 and CDR2 are MGHDK and SYGVNS. V lost 8 bases to trimming and J lost 4 bases, with 8 bases between them. CDR3 region: CASRGFTEAFL. DNA for the CDR3: TGTGCCAGCCGAGGATTCACTGAAGCTTTCCTT.

This chain joins TRBV19 and TRBJ2-7, with TRBD1 matching over 9 bases. Germline CDR1 LNHDA, CDR2 SQIVND (reference sequence). The CDR3 totals 13 residues. The V gene end was trimmed by 6 bases and the J gene end by 1 base; junction bases not matched to a gene: 1. In DNA, the CDR3 is TGTGCCAGTAGGGACAGGGGTTCCTACGAGCAGTACTTC. Translation gives CASRDRGSYEQYF.

This rearrangement joins TRBV2 to TRBJ1-1; the D is unclear. V lost 6 bases to trimming and J lost 2 bases, with 10 bases between them. Per germline, CDR1 SNHLY and CDR2 FYNNEI. The CDR3 consists of 13 residues. The CDR3 DNA reads TGTGCCAGCAGGTCCAGCGGAAACACTGAAGCTTTCTTT. Protein product: CASRSSGNTEAFF.

The DNA of the CDR3 is TGTGCCAGCAGCTCGGCGAACGTCCTCCACGAGCAGTACTTC. Encoded protein: CASSSANVLHEQYF. This chain uses TRBV7-3 with TRBJ2-7; D gene uncertain. This CDR3 has 14 amino acids. Germline assignment: CDR1 SGHTA and CDR2 FQGTGA. V was clipped by 4 bases and J by 5 bases, with 15 bases between them.

This clonotype turned up a few times. The rearrangement links TRBV6-1 to TRBJ2-3, with TRBD2 matching over 9 bases. CDR1 is MNHNS and CDR2 is SASEGT in the germline V gene. This CDR3 contains 16 residues. The V and J ends lost 3 bases and 0 bases, in that order; junction bases with no gene match: 4. CDR3 sequence: CASSDGTSLSTDTQYF. The DNA of the CDR3 is TGTGCCAGCAGTGACGGGACTAGCCTTAGCACAGATACGCAGTATTTT.